The clone carrying this T cell receptor (beta chain) was detected ten times or more. Its antigen is as yet unknown. TCRdb itself ran the 5' RACE reads through MiXCR, one entry per CDR3 protein. The sample has just over 95,000 distinct CDR3 sequences, more than 9.5% seen once. These data originate in a study of early T cells in non-severe SARS-CoV-2 infection. Study-wide background: Unsorted whole blood bulk RNA was sequenced, with unpaired chains.

Study-wide results and limits: The matching step, a VDJdb search, favored anti-spike CD8 responses and missed private and CD4 specificities.

Germline V lookup: CDR1 SEHNR, CDR2 FQNEAQ (reference sequence). The CDR3 runs 14 residues. J was trimmed by 2 bases and V by 5 bases; bases with no gene match: 5. The genes are TRBV7-9 and TRBJ2-7; 8 bases align to TRBD1. The sequencing sample was made of whole blood. This receptor was taken from an adult who was a healthcare worker with PCR-confirmed SARS-CoV-2 infection or an uninfected control (not recorded which). CDR3 nucleotide sequence: TGTGCCAGCAGCCCCGGACAGGGCCCCTACGAGCAGTACTTC. It encodes CASSPGQGPYEQYF.